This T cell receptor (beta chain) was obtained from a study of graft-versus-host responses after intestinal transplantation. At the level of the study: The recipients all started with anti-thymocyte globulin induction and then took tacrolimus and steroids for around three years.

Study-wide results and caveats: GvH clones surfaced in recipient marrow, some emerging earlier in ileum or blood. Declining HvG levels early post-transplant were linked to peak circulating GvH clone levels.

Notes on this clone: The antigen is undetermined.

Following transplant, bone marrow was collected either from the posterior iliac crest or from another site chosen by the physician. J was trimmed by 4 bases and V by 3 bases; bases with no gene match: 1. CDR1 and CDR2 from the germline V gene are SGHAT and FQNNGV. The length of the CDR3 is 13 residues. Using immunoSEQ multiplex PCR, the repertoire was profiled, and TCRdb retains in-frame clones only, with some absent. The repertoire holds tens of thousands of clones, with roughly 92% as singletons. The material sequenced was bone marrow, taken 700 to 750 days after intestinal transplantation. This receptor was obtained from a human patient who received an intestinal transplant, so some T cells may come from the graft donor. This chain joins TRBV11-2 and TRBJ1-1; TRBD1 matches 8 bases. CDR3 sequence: CASSFDRGTEAFF. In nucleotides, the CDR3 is TGTGCCAGCAGCTTTGACAGGGGCACTGAAGCTTTCTTT.